This entry lists 11 T cell receptor beta chains sequenced from one sample in a study of cytomegalovirus exposure and HLA in healthy donors. The protocol was immunoSEQ multiplex PCR, while the TCRdb copy is restricted to in-frame clones and leaves out a portion. The profile shows around 60,000 clones, 95% to 97% of them singletons. The specimen sequenced was PBMCs. Receptor source: a young woman in good health and CMV-seronegative.

This rearrangement joins TRBV19 to TRBJ2-7, with no clear D. The CDR3 length is 14 residues. Trimming cost V 5 bases and J 0 bases, with 11 bases left between them. The germline gives CDR1 LNHDA, CDR2 SQIVND (reference sequence). DNA of the CDR3: TGTGCCAGTAGTCCCCTTGGGCCCTCCTACGAGCAGTACTTC. It yields the protein CASSPLGPSYEQYF.

V usage is TRBV28 and J usage is TRBJ2-7; TRBD1 might be the D (6 bases). Trimming took off 5 bases at V and 6 bases at J, with 17 bases between the two ends. The CDR3 extends over 14 amino acids. The germline V gene has CDR1 MDHEN and CDR2 SYDVKM. The CDR3 DNA is TGTGCCAGCAGTCTTCACGGATTAGGGGGCGAGCAGTACTTC. Its protein is CASSLHGLGGEQYF.

In DNA form, the CDR3 reads TGTGCCAGCAGCCCCCGACAGTATAGCTCCTACAATGAGCAGTTCTTC. Translated, it gives CASSPRQYSSYNEQFF. This chain links TRBV7-9 with TRBJ2-1, with a weak D call TRBD1 (5 bases). Trimming took off 5 bases at V and 0 bases at J, with 14 bases between the two ends. Per germline, CDR1 SEHNR and CDR2 FQNEAQ (reference sequence). The CDR3 runs 16 residues. Combining the CDR3 with reference TRBV7-9 and TRBJ2-1 gives the whole variable domain DTGVSQNPRHKITKRGQNVTFRCDPISEHNRLYWYRQTLGQGPEFLTYFQNEAQLEKSRLLSDRFSAERPKGSFSTLEIQRTEQGDSAMYLCASSPRQYSSYNEQFFGPGTRLTVL.

The rearrangement links TRBV5-1 to TRBJ2-2, with D hard to call. CDR3 length: 12 residues. Germline-derived CDR1 and CDR2 are SGHRS and YFSETQ. The V end lost 3 bases, the J end lost 6 bases, and 6 bases lay between the germline ends. CDR3 in DNA: TGCGCCAGCAGCTCCCCGGCCGGGGAGCTGTTTTTT. It encodes CASSSPAGELFF.

This sequence joins TRBV5-1 and TRBJ1-1; D call uncertain. Deletions cut 4 bases from V and 3 bases from J, with 13 bases between. Per the germline V gene, CDR1 is SGHRS and CDR2 is YFSETQ. The CDR3 runs 14 residues. CDR3 region: CASSALGEDTEAFF. CDR3 DNA sequence: TGCGCCAGCAGCGCACTCGGGGAGGACACTGAAGCTTTCTTT.

The chain carries TRBV19 and TRBJ2-1; 13 nucleotides match TRBD2. V lost 4 bases and J lost 6; bases outside the gene matches: 6. Germline values: CDR1 LNHDA, CDR2 SQIVND (reference sequence). The CDR3 is made up of 16 amino acids. Written as DNA, the CDR3 is TGTGCCAGTAGTACACTAGCGGGAGGGCCTCGCAATGAGCAGTTCTTC. Protein product: CASSTLAGGPRNEQFF.

This clone has just a few counts. The rearrangement links TRBV29-1 to TRBJ2-7; D unresolved. Trimming took 4 bases from V and 3 from J, leaving 10 bases between them. There are 12 residues in the CDR3. Germline V gene sequence: CDR1 SQVTM, CDR2 ANQGSEA. The CDR3 sequence is CSVGRSHYEQYF. The CDR3 DNA is TGCAGCGTTGGCCGGTCTCACTACGAGCAGTACTTC.

The rearrangement joins TRBV6-5 to TRBJ2-1, with D possibly being TRBD2 (6 bases). V lost 2 bases to trimming and J lost 6 bases, with 14 bases between them. Germline V gene lookup returns CDR1 MNHEY and CDR2 SVGAGI. This CDR3 has 15 amino acids. CDR3: CASSYGGNLGNEQFF. CDR3 nucleotides: TGTGCCAGCAGTTACGGGGGGAACCTCGGCAATGAGCAGTTCTTC.

This chain joins TRBV7-2 and TRBJ1-2, with D unresolved. Germline V gene data show CDR1 as SGHTA and CDR2 as FQGNSA. Trimming shortened V by 5 bases and J by 4 bases, and 11 bases separated the two germline ends. This CDR3 has 13 amino acids. CDR3 in DNA: TGTGCCAGCAGCGCTGCGGGTGGCTATGGCTACACCTTC. Encoded protein: CASSAAGGYGYTF.

V usage is TRBV28 and J usage is TRBJ2-7; 10 nucleotides align to TRBD1. CDR3 size: 14 residues. The germline V gene encodes CDR1 MDHEN and CDR2 SYDVKM. The trim removed 6 bases at V and 5 bases at J, leaving 7 bases unmatched. The CDR3 DNA sequence: TGTGCCAGCAGGCCCGGGGACAGGGGCCACGAGCAGTACTTC. Residues: CASRPGDRGHEQYF.

The rearrangement links TRBV19 to TRBJ2-7; 7 bases line up with TRBD1. The CDR3 consists of 14 residues. The germline V gene encodes CDR1 LNHDA and CDR2 SQIVND (reference sequence). With V trimmed by 5 bases and J by 3 bases, 7 bases remained unmatched. The CDR3 region is CASSPRAGGYEQYF. The DNA for the CDR3 is TGTGCCAGTAGTCCCAGGGCAGGGGGCTACGAGCAGTACTTC.